This T cell receptor beta chain was captured by sequencing in a study of T cells in Graves' hyperthyroidism and ophthalmopathy. Overall study context: Initial diagnosis, before any treatment, was when peripheral blood was collected. Study outcomes and limitations: By a 13 V-J model, ophthalmopathy was set apart from stable hyperthyroidism.

RNA transcripts were the template for amplifying TCR beta CDR3 regions. Researchers ran a first-round RT-PCR on the TCR CDR3 using the HTBI primer set. TCRdb used MiXCR to reprocess the multiplex PCR reads, holding one entry per CDR3 protein. The sample records 250,000 or so distinct CDR3 sequences, 16% being singletons. Fresh peripheral blood, around 9.5 ml, yielded the PBMCs. About this clonotype: Its antigen is unidentified.

Between the trimmed V and J ends, which lost 1 base and 3 bases, there was a span of 12 bases. Per germline, CDR1 SNHLY and CDR2 FYNNEI. The CDR3 sequence is 15 residues long. The chain combines TRBV2 with TRBJ1-1; tentative D call: TRBD1 (6 bases). The source material was blood. The sequence came from a woman under 30 with Graves' ophthalmopathy. The CDR3 DNA sequence: TGTGCCAGCAGTGAAGATCGCAGGGGCGACACTGAAGCTTTCTTT. Its translation: CASSEDRRGDTEAFF.